The T cell receptor (beta chain) under discussion was sequenced for a study of blood T cell repertoires in COVID-19. Study-wide background: The cDNA or gDNA used as material had been derived from T cells, B-cell-depleted T cells, or PBMCs.

This CDR3 comprises 17 residues. CDR1 and CDR2 from the germline V gene are MGHRA and YSYEKL. Losses at the gene ends were 1 base for V and 5 bases for J; bases not matched to a gene: 11. How the authors handled the data: Scientists estimated how many nucleated cells there were by amplifying reference gene primers. TCRdb keeps only in-frame clones here, not all; method: immunoSEQ multiplex PCR. V, J and clone size are those of that table, while D and trimming were read from the DNA. The sample gives roughly 150,000 clones, about 72% of which show up once; about 10% is in the top ten. The TCR was taken from a man aged 55 to 70 who had recovered from COVID-19. The V call is TRBV4-1, the J call TRBJ2-1, with 7 bases matching TRBD2. Sequencing input: peripheral blood. CDR3 sequence reads: CASSQVGGRRWDNEQFF. CDR3 bases: TGCGCCAGCAGCCAAGTCGGGGGGAGGAGGTGGGACAATGAGCAGTTCTTC.